Sequencing of this T cell receptor (beta chain) was carried out in a study of T cell repertoires in cytomegalovirus infection. Study as a whole: Based on public TCR beta signatures, there were indications of CMV infection and of a matching HLA type.

TCRdb used MiXCR to reprocess the reads, holding one entry per CDR3 protein. The sample consists of roughly 180,000 distinct CDR3 sequences, approximately 18% of them appearing once. The CDR3 is made up of 15 amino acids. Trimming cost V 3 bases and J 3 bases; bases outside gene matches: 2. CDR1 and CDR2 from the germline V gene are LNHNV and YYDKDF (reference sequence). In the case of this clonotype: Its antigen is still unknown.

Overall study findings and caveats: There were carriers of CMV plus the relevant HLA, and cumulative public TCR beta family frequency identified them. Predominance within the ex vivo response was attributable to HLA-C-restricted CMV-specific TCR beta clonotypes.

This clonotype was obtained from a human donor in good health (CMV status not recorded). Some clones in this sample may be carry-over from other donors' samples. The chain joins TRBV15 to TRBJ2-3, with 11 nucleotides matching TRBD2. The material sequenced was CD8+ T cells from PBMCs. The CDR3 protein is CATSSLAGGTDTQYF. The CDR3 DNA reads as TGTGCCACCAGCAGCCTAGCGGGGGGTACAGATACGCAGTATTTT.